Presented here are 30 T cell receptor beta chains from one specimen sequenced in a study of blood T cell repertoires in COVID-19. Assay: immunoSEQ multiplex PCR; the TCRdb copy retains only in-frame clones and omits some. The sample consists of about 240,000 clones, about three quarters of them appearing once. Sample: peripheral blood. These receptors were obtained from a woman aged 80 or older with acute or convalescent COVID-19.

The chain uses TRBV18 and TRBJ2-7; no reliable D call. Germline V gene sequence: CDR1 KGHSH, CDR2 LQKENI. Trimming removed 5 bases from V and 3 bases from J, with 11 bases in between. The CDR3 extends over 13 amino acids. The CDR3: CASSVKRDYEQYF. The CDR3 DNA reads TGTGCCAGCTCAGTTAAGCGTGACTACGAGCAGTACTTC.

This rearrangement joins TRBV6-5 to TRBJ2-1, with 15 bases fitting TRBD2. The germline gives CDR1 MNHEY, CDR2 SVGAGI. V gave up 6 bases and J gave up 7 bases; unmatched junction bases: 4. The CDR3 runs to 15 residues. This chain's CDR3 is CASSWTSGRANEQFF. The CDR3 nucleotides are TGTGCCAGCAGCTGGACTAGCGGGAGGGCGAATGAGCAGTTCTTC.

This chain joins TRBV7-9 and TRBJ2-5; D is unresolved. The CDR3 is made up of 11 amino acids. Germline lookup yields CDR1 SEHNR and CDR2 FQNEAQ (reference sequence). Trimming removed 4 bases at V and 5 bases at J, with 5 bases between. The CDR3: CASSYRETQYF. The CDR3, as DNA: TGTGCCAGCAGCTATCGGGAGACCCAGTACTTC.

The chain links TRBV18 to TRBJ2-1, with D unresolved. The V end lost 3 bases, the J end lost 3 bases, and 9 bases lay between the germline ends. Germline CDR1 KGHSH, CDR2 LQKENI. The CDR3 extends over 14 amino acids. The CDR3 nucleotides are TGTGCCAGCTCACCCACCCGAGGCTACAATGAGCAGTTCTTC. It encodes CASSPTRGYNEQFF.

The chain uses TRBV6-5 and TRBJ1-2; 9 positions agree with TRBD1. This CDR3 has 16 residues. V trimming: 2 bases; J trimming: 4 bases; junction bases outside the gene matches: 8. Germline V gene sequence: CDR1 MNHEY, CDR2 SVGAGI. CDR3 region: CASSYRGDREVYGYTF. The CDR3 nucleotides are TGTGCCAGCAGTTACAGGGGGGACAGGGAAGTCTATGGCTACACCTTC.

The chain joins TRBV11-2 to TRBJ2-3, with no clear D. The CDR3 runs to 13 residues. V was cut by 3 bases and J by 4 bases, with 8 bases left in between. Germline V gene sequence: CDR1 SGHAT, CDR2 FQNNGV. The CDR3 loop is CASSFPRSDTQYF. In nucleotides, the CDR3 is TGTGCCAGCAGCTTCCCTAGATCAGATACGCAGTATTTT.

This clone appeared once. V gene TRBV7-9 combines with J gene TRBJ1-2, with a weak D call TRBD1 (6 bases). The germline gives CDR1 SEHNR, CDR2 FQNEAQ (reference sequence). The V end was cut by 4 bases, the J end by 0 bases, with 15 bases between. The CDR3 has 16 amino acids. CDR3 sequence reads: CASSSGGQLTNYGYTF. The CDR3 nucleotides read TGTGCCAGCAGCTCTGGAGGACAGCTAACTAACTATGGCTACACCTTC.

This sequence joins TRBV3-1 (or the pseudogene TRBV3-2) and TRBJ1-1, with TRBD1 matching over 8 bases. This CDR3 region has 16 residues. Germline-derived CDR1 and CDR2 are LGHDT and YNNKEL (reference sequence). The V segment lost 0 bases and the J segment 4 bases; nucleotides outside the gene matches: 7. CDR3 bases: TGTGCCAGCAGCCAAGAATTAGGACAGGGTTCCACTGAAGCTTTCTTT. Protein: CASSQELGQGSTEAFF.

The rearrangement links TRBV9 to TRBJ1-3; no firm D call. CDR1 is SGDLS, CDR2 YYNGEE, per germline. This CDR3 contains 16 residues. Deletions cut 0 bases from V and 9 bases from J, with 19 bases between. In DNA, the CDR3 is TGTGCCAGCAGCGTAGCTTCGTCCGGGGAGCGGAGCACCATATATTTT. Translation: CASSVASSGERSTIYF. The full variable domain, completed using reference TRBV9 and TRBJ1-3, is DSGVTQTPKHLITATGQRVTLRCSPRSGDLSVYWYQQSLDQGLQFLIQYYNGEERAKGNILERFSAQQFPDLHSELNLSSLELGDSALYFCASSVASSGERSTIYFGEGSWLTVV.

This chain joins TRBV3-1 (or the pseudogene TRBV3-2) and TRBJ1-1; no firm D call. Germline loops: CDR1 LGHDT, CDR2 YNNKEL (reference sequence). The V end was cut by 3 bases, the J end by 6 bases, with 14 bases between. The CDR3 covers 14 residues. The CDR3: CASSQSRAGSEAFF. The CDR3 DNA reads as TGTGCCAGCAGCCAGAGTCGTGCAGGCTCTGAAGCTTTCTTT.

The table lists this clone with a count of one. V is TRBV5-4 and J is TRBJ2-1, with a possible D match to TRBD1 (6 bases). Germline V gene sequence: CDR1 SGHNT, CDR2 YYREEE (reference sequence). This CDR3 region has 15 residues. With 4 bases removed from V and 7 bases from J, the gap between germline ends came to 18 bases. CDR3 in amino acids: CASSPSTRGRNEQFF. Written as DNA, the CDR3 is TGTGCCAGCAGCCCGTCGACCAGGGGCCGTAATGAGCAGTTCTTC. The variable domain in full, completed from reference TRBV5-4 and TRBJ2-1, reads ETGVTQSPTHLIKTRGQQVTLRCSSQSGHNTVSWYQQALGQGPQFIFQYYREEENGRGNFPPRFSGLQFPNYSSELNVNALELDDSALYLCASSPSTRGRNEQFFGPGTRLTVL.

J is TRBJ2-2 and V is TRBV13, with 8 bases identical to TRBD1. Trimming removed 5 bases from V and 1 base from J; junction bases left unmatched: 6. The germline gives CDR1 PRHDT, CDR2 FYEKMQ (reference sequence). There are 16 residues in the CDR3. CDR3 DNA sequence: TGTGCCAGCAGCCTCCGGACAGGGCTGAACACCGGGGAGCTGTTTTTT. It translates to CASSLRTGLNTGELFF.

The chain recombines TRBV6-6 with TRBJ1-5, with 9 positions matching TRBD1. J was trimmed by 4 bases and V by 6 bases; bases with no gene match: 7. Germline assignment: CDR1 MNHNY and CDR2 SVGAGI (reference sequence). This CDR3 is built from 15 residues. CDR3 in DNA: TGTGCCAGCAGCTCGGGACAGGGAGTGAATCAGCCCCAGCATTTT. This codes for CASSSGQGVNQPQHF.

The chain uses TRBV5-1 and TRBJ2-3; D possibly corresponds to TRBD1 (6 bases). The germline CDR1 and CDR2 sequences are SGHRS and YFSETQ. The CDR3 contains 15 residues. The V end lost 4 bases, the J end lost 1 base, and 13 bases lay between the germline ends. The CDR3 region is CASSPSGQRTDTQYF. The CDR3 DNA reads as TGCGCCAGCAGCCCGTCGGGACAACGCACAGATACGCAGTATTTT. Full variable domain (missing parts from reference TRBV5-1 and TRBJ2-3): KAGVTQTPRYLIKTRGQQVTLSCSPISGHRSVSWYQQTPGQGLQFLFEYFSETQRNKGNFPGRFSGRQFSNSRSEMNVSTLELGDSALYLCASSPSGQRTDTQYFGPGTRLTVL.

V usage is TRBV6-4 and J usage is TRBJ2-2; D might be TRBD1 (6 bases). Germline V gene data show CDR1 as MRHNA and CDR2 as SNTAGT. V dropped 6 bases and J dropped 11 bases, with 16 bases sitting between them. The CDR3 length is 13 residues. The CDR3 protein is CASSLQGTGELFF. Here the CDR3 DNA reads TGTGCCAGCAGCCTACAGGGCACGGGCGAGCTGTTTTTT.

The rearrangement links TRBV15 to TRBJ2-7, with D maybe TRBD1 (6 bases). The CDR3 covers 12 residues. Germline V gives CDR1 LNHNV, CDR2 YYDKDF (reference sequence). Trimming shortened V by 0 bases and J by 12 bases, and 12 bases separated the two germline ends. CDR3 coding DNA: TGTGCCACCAGCAGAGATATTGACAGGATGTACTTC. Translation gives CATSRDIDRMYF. The variable domain in full, completed from reference TRBV15 and TRBJ2-7, reads DAMVIQNPRYQVTQFGKPVTLSCSQTLNHNVMYWYQQKSSQAPKLLFHYYDKDFNNEADTPDNFQSRRPNTSFCFLDIRSPGLGDTAMYLCATSRDIDRMYFGPGTRLTVT.

This sequence joins TRBV10-3 and TRBJ2-3; D unresolved. Trimming stripped 10 bases from V and 4 bases from J, with 18 bases between. From germline, CDR1 is ENHRY and CDR2 SYGVKD. The CDR3 loop spans 14 amino acids. CDR3 residues: CATQPTTPADTQYF. CDR3 in DNA: TGTGCCACCCAACCAACTACCCCGGCAGATACGCAGTATTTT.

The rearrangement links TRBV2 to TRBJ2-1; 11 nucleotides line up with TRBD2. Germline loops: CDR1 SNHLY, CDR2 FYNNEI. Trimming took 7 bases from V and 2 from J; bases not matched to a gene: 7. The CDR3 runs 16 residues. The CDR3: CASIFGGLAAYNEQFF. The CDR3 DNA is TGTGCCAGCATATTCGGGGGACTAGCGGCCTACAATGAGCAGTTCTTC.

The chain has TRBV5-1 and TRBJ1-3, with 10 bases identical to TRBD1. V shed 3 bases and J 1 base; nucleotides not matched to a gene: 10. Germline CDR1 is SGHRS and CDR2 is YFSETQ. The CDR3 has 18 residues. CDR3 sequence (DNA): TGCGCCAGCAGCTCATCCGGACAGGGGGTTTGGTCTGGAAACACCATATATTTT. It codes for CASSSSGQGVWSGNTIYF.

This clone came up once. The V and J genes are TRBV5-5 and TRBJ2-7, with 8 bases lining up with TRBD2. Looked up from germline, CDR1 is SGHKS and CDR2 is YYEKEE (reference sequence). The CDR3 has 15 amino acids. The V gene end was trimmed by 4 bases and the J gene end by 3 bases; junction bases not matched to a gene: 9. As DNA, the CDR3 is TGTGCCAGCAGCCCCGTAGGGACTAGGGACTACGAGCAGTACTTC. Amino acids: CASSPVGTRDYEQYF.

This chain joins TRBV6-2 or TRBV6-3 and TRBJ2-7; tentative D call: TRBD2 (7 bases). The length of the CDR3 is 16 residues. Germline V lookup: CDR1 MNHEY, CDR2 SVGEGT. V lost 2 bases to trimming and J lost 7 bases, with 21 bases between them. CDR3 protein: CASSYGGLSGTWEQYF. DNA for the CDR3: TGTGCCAGCAGTTACGGGGGTCTGAGCGGGACATGGGAGCAGTACTTC.

The gene calls are TRBV20-1 and TRBJ1-1; D is undetermined. The CDR3 length is 10 residues. V lost 6 bases and J lost 9, with 11 bases in between. Germline V lookup: CDR1 DFQATT, CDR2 SNEGSKA (reference sequence). The CDR3 sequence is CSARTGKAFF. The CDR3 coding sequence is TGCAGTGCCCGGACTGGGAAAGCTTTCTTT.

This clone was detected a few times. This sample includes further DNA sequences coding for the same CDR3. The chain couples TRBV5-1 to TRBJ1-1, with TRBD1 matching over 9 bases. The CDR3 consists of 14 residues. The V gene's germline CDR1 is SGHRS and CDR2 YFSETQ. Germline trimming cut 4 bases from V and 5 bases from J; bases unmatched to any gene: 6. CDR3 nucleotides: TGCGCCAGCAGCACTGGACAGGGGCGGACTGAAGCTTTCTTT. Its translation is CASSTGQGRTEAFF.

This clone was seen only once. This rearrangement joins TRBV5-1 to TRBJ2-7; 9 bases are shared with TRBD1. The CDR3 is 13 amino acids. Germline-derived CDR1 and CDR2 are SGHRS and YFSETQ. V lost 4 bases to trimming and J lost 3 bases; unmatched junction nucleotides: 2. DNA for the CDR3: TGCGCCAGCAGCCGGGACAGGGACTACGAGCAGTACTTC. Its protein is CASSRDRDYEQYF.

This rearrangement joins TRBV7-2 to TRBJ2-5; D might be TRBD1 (5 bases). The V gene's germline CDR1 is SGHTA and CDR2 FQGNSA. The CDR3 contains 13 residues. The V end lost 5 bases, the J end lost 3 bases, and 10 bases lay between the germline ends. CDR3 bases: TGTGCCAGCAGCACTGACAGTAAAGAGACCCAGTACTTC. It encodes CASSTDSKETQYF. The full variable domain, with the rest looked up from reference TRBV7-2 and TRBJ2-5, is GAGVSQSPSNKVTEKGKDVELRCDPISGHTALYWYRQSLGQGLEFLIYFQGNSAPDKSGLPSDRFSAERTGGSVSTLTIQRTQQEDSAVYLCASSTDSKETQYFGPGTRLLVL.

V and J are TRBV12-3 or TRBV12-4 and TRBJ2-1; the D is unclear. V lost 2 bases and J lost 9, with 8 bases in between. This CDR3 has 12 amino acids. Written as DNA, the CDR3 is TGTGCCAGCAGTTTACGCCCAGTTGAGCAGTTCTTC. It codes for CASSLRPVEQFF.

This chain connects TRBV19 to TRBJ1-2; perhaps TRBD1 as D (5 bases). The V end lost 6 bases, the J end lost 2 bases, and 16 bases lay between the germline ends. Germline assignment: CDR1 LNHDA and CDR2 SQIVND (reference sequence). This CDR3 comprises 15 residues. The CDR3: CASRPGQVGNYGYTF. In DNA, the CDR3 is TGTGCCAGTAGGCCAGGGCAGGTTGGGAACTATGGCTACACCTTC.

The rearrangement joins TRBV29-1 to TRBJ1-5, with a tentative D call TRBD1 (5 bases). The germline CDR1 and CDR2 sequences are SQVTM and ANQGSEA. CDR3 size: 14 residues. Trimming stripped 8 bases from V and 0 bases from J, with 14 bases between. The CDR3 coding sequence is TGCAGCATTAACACAGGTGATAGCAATCAGCCCCAGCATTTT. Amino acids: CSINTGDSNQPQHF.

V and J are TRBV5-1 and TRBJ1-2, with D hard to call. Per the germline V gene, CDR1 is SGHRS and CDR2 is YFSETQ. This CDR3 region has 13 residues. V was cut by 6 bases and J by 5 bases, with 14 bases left in between. In nucleotides, the CDR3 is TGCGCCAGCAACGGCTCGCCGGGATATGGCTACACCTTC. Translated: CASNGSPGYGYTF.

The V and J genes are TRBV24-1 and TRBJ2-7, with 9 positions matching TRBD1. This CDR3 has 15 amino acids. V shed 6 bases and J 1 base; nucleotides not matched to a gene: 6. Germline V lookup: CDR1 KGHDR, CDR2 SFDVKD. The DNA for the CDR3 is TGTGCCACCAGTCCTAGGGGGACAGGGTCCTACGAGCAGTACTTC. Translated: CATSPRGTGSYEQYF.